This TCR beta chain is from a study of cytomegalovirus exposure and HLA in healthy donors. Study results and limitations: The authors reported that TCR beta sequences could predict HLA-A and HLA-B alleles. These predictions were accurate for most subjects in the first cohort.

For this clone: Its antigen is as yet unknown. The junction shows a germline mismatch at one end, possibly a read error.

There are 12 residues in the CDR3. Germline assignment: CDR1 SEHNR and CDR2 FQNEAQ (reference sequence). Primers for the PCR totalled 60 Vbeta and 13 Jbeta. Repertoires were generated with immunoSEQ multiplex PCR, while TCRdb's copy carries only in-frame clones and drops some. The repertoire includes under 200,000 clones, approximately 82% of them detected once, and around 1.5% sits in the top ten. The sequencing sample was made of PBMCs. The chain uses TRBV7-9 and TRBJ2-1, with D possibly being TRBD2 (5 bases). This TCR derives from a male donor in good health and CMV-seronegative. CDR3 in amino acids: CSSSSTGNEQFF. CDR3 DNA: TGTTCCAGCAGCTCAACGGGGAATGAGCAGTTCTTC. Full variable domain (rest looked up from reference TRBV7-9 and TRBJ2-1): DTGVSQNPRHKITKRGQNVTFRCDPISEHNRLYWYRQTLGQGPEFLTYFQNEAQLEKSRLLSDRFSAERPKGSFSTLEIQRTEQGDSAMYLCSSSSTGNEQFFGPGTRLTVL.